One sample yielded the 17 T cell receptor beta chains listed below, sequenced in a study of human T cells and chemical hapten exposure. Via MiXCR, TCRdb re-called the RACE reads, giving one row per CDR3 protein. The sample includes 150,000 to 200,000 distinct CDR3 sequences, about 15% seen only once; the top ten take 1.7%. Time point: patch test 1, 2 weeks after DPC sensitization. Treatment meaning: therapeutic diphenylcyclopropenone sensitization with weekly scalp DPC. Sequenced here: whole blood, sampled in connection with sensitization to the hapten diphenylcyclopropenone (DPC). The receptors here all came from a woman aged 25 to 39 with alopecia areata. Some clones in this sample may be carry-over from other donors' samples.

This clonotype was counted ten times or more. The CDR3 loop reads CASSHQAANEKLFF. CDR3 DNA sequence: TGTGCCAGCAGCCATCAGGCAGCTAATGAAAAACTGTTTTTT. The rearrangement uses TRBV3-1 and TRBJ1-4; no firm D call. The V and J ends lost 3 bases and 3 bases respectively, with 8 bases between them. The germline CDR1 and CDR2 sequences are LGHDT and YNNKEL (reference sequence). The CDR3 runs 14 residues.

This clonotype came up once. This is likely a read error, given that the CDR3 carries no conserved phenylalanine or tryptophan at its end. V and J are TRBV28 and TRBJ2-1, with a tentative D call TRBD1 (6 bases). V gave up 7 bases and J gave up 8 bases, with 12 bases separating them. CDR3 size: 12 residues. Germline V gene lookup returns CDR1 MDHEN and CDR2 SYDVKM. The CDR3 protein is CASKSGGDEQFL. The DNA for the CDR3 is TGTGCCAGCAAATCTGGGGGCGATGAGCAGTTCCTC.

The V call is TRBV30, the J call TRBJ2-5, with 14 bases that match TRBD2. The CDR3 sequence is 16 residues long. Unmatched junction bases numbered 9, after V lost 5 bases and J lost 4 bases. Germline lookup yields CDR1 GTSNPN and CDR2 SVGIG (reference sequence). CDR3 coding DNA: TGTGCCTGGGGTACCGGGACTAGCGGGAGATCAGAGACCCAGTACTTC. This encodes CAWGTGTSGRSETQYF.

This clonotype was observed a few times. The CDR3 nucleotides are TGTGCCAGCAGCGTAGGGCCTAGCGGGGGGAAAGAGACCCAGTACTTC. Translation gives CASSVGPSGGKETQYF. The V gene is TRBV9, the J gene TRBJ2-5, with 11 bases fitting TRBD2. This CDR3 region has 16 residues. The V gene's germline CDR1 is SGDLS and CDR2 YYNGEE. J gave up 3 bases and V 0 bases, and 4 bases lay outside the gene matches. Looking up the rest from reference TRBV9 and TRBJ2-5 gives the full variable domain: DSGVTQTPKHLITATGQRVTLRCSPRSGDLSVYWYQQSLDQGLQFLIQYYNGEERAKGNILERFSAQQFPDLHSELNLSSLELGDSALYFCASSVGPSGGKETQYFGPGTRLLVL.

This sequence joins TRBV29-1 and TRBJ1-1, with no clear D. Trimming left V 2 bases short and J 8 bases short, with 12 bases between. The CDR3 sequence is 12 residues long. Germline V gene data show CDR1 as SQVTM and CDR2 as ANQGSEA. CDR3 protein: CSVEWQLGEAFF. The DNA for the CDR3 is TGCAGCGTTGAATGGCAGCTGGGGGAAGCTTTCTTT.

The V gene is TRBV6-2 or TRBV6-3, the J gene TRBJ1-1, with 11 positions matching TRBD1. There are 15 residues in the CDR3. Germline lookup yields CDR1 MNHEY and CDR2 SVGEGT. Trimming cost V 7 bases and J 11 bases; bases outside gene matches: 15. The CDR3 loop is CASTEPDRGLSRAFF. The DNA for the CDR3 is TGTGCCAGCACCGAACCGGACAGGGGGCTCTCAAGGGCTTTCTTT.

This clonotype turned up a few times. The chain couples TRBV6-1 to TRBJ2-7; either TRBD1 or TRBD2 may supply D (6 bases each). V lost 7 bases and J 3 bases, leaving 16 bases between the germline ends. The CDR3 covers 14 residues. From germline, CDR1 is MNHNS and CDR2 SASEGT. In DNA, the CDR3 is TGTGCCAGCATGAGGTATAGGGGGGACTACGAGCAGTACTTC. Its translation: CASMRYRGDYEQYF.

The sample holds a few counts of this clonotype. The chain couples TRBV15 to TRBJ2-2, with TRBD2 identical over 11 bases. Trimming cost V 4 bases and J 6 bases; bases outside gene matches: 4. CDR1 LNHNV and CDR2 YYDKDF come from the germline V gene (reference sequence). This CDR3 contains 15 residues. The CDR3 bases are TGTGCCACCAGCACTAGCGGGAGGTTCGCCGGGGAGCTGTTTTTT. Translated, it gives CATSTSGRFAGELFF.

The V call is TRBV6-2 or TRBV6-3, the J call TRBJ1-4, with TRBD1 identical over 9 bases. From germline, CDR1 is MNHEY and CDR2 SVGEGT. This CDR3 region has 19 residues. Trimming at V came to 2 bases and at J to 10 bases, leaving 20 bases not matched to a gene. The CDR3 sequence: CASSYPYRGREYLDGKLFF. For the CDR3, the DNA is TGTGCCAGCAGTTACCCTTACAGGGGGCGCGAGTATCTGGATGGAAAACTGTTTTTT.

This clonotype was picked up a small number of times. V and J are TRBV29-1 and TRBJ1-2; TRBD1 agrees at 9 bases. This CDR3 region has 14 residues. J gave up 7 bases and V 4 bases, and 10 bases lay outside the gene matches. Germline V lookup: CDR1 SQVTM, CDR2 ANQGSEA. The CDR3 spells CSVVNRDRAGGYTF. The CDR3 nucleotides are TGCAGCGTTGTTAACCGGGACAGGGCTGGTGGCTACACCTTC.

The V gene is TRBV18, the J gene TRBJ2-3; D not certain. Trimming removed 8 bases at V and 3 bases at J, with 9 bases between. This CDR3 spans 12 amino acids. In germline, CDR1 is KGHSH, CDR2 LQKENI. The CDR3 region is CASTRLTDTQYF. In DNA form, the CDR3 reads TGTGCCAGCACTCGACTTACAGATACGCAGTATTTT.

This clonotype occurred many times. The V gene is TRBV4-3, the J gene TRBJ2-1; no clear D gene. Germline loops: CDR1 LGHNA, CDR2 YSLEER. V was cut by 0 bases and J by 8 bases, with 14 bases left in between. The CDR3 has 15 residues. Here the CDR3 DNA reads TGCGCCAGCAGCCAAGATCTGGCTCCCTTTTATGAGCAGTTCTTC. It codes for CASSQDLAPFYEQFF.

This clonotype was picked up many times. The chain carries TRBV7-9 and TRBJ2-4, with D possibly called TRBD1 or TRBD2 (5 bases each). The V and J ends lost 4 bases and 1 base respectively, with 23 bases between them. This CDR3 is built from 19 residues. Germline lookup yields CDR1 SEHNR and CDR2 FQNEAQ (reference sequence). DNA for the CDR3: TGTGCCAGCAGCTCTCTCCGGGACGCAGGCCGGGGTGCCAAAAACATTCAGTACTTC. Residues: CASSSLRDAGRGAKNIQYF.

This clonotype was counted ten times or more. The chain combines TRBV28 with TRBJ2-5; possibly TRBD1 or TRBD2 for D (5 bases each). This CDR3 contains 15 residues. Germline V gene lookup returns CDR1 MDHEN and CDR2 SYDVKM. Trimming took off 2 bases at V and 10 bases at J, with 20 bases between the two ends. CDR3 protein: CASSLGWDGLLIQYF. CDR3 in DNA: TGTGCCAGCAGTTTAGGCTGGGACGGACTCTTGATCCAGTACTTC.

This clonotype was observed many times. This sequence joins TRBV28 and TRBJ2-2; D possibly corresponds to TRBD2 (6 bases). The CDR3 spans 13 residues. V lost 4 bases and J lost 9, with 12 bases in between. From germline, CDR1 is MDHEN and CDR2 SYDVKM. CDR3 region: CASSWDGRRELFF. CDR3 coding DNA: TGTGCCAGCAGTTGGGACGGGAGAAGGGAGCTGTTTTTT.

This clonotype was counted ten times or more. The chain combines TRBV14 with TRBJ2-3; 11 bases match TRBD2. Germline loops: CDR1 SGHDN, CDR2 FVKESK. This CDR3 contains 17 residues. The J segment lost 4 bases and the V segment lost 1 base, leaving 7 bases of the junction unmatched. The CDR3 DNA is TGTGCCAGCAGCCAAGTTAAGACTAGCGGGGAATCAGATACGCAGTATTTT. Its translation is CASSQVKTSGESDTQYF.

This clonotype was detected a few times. As DNA, the CDR3 is TGTGCCAGCAGTTACTCGGCCGGAAGATTTAACTATGGCTACACCTTC. It translates to CASSYSAGRFNYGYTF. The chain carries TRBV6-2 or TRBV6-3 and TRBJ1-2; D gene ambiguous. Between the trimmed V and J ends, which lost 0 bases and 1 base, there was a span of 12 bases. The germline V gene has CDR1 MNHEY and CDR2 SVGEGT. The CDR3 runs to 16 residues.